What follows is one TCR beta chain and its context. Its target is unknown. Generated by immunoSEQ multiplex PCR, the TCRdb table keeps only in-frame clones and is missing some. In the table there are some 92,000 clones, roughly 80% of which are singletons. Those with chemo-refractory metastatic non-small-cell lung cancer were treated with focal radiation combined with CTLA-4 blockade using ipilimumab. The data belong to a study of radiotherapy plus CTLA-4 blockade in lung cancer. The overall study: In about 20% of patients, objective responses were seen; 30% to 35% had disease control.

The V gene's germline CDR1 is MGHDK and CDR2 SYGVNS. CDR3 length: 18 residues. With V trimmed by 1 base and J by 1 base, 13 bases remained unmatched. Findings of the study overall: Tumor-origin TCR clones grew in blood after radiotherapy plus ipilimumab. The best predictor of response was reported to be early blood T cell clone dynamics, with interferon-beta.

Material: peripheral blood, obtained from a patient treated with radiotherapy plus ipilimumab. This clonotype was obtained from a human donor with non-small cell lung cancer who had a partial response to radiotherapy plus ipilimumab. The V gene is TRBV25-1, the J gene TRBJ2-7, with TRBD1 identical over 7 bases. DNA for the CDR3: TGTGCCAGCAGTGAATCCCCCAGACAGGGCCCGAAGTCCTACGAGCAGTACTTC. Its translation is CASSESPRQGPKSYEQYF.